Sequencing of this T cell receptor (beta chain) was carried out in a study of post-analysis software for immune sequencing data (dated by TCRdb to between 2014 and 2017). As for the study more broadly: Relapsing-remitting, secondary progressive and progressive-relapsing multiple sclerosis were recorded as disease courses, and subtype annotation was lacking for some patients. Patient repertoires were compared against around 10 previously published healthy control repertoires from donors aged roughly 6 to 25 years. A subset of samples was prepared in parallel using single-end sample barcoding, then pooled and co-amplified after Illumina adapter ligation.

What the research found in general, with its limitations: The multiple sclerosis patient group was slightly younger than the control group. Significantly lower normalized Chao1 diversity was found in multiple sclerosis patients than in controls, suggesting substantial peripheral T-cell clonal expansion. When samples were clustered directly using the F measure, samples prepared in the same batch co-clustered strongly, which prompted a batch-effect correction. Roughly 5 TRBV segments, including TRBV5-6, TRBV5-1 and TRBV20-1, were significantly more frequent in patients than controls.

The CDR3 numbers 16 residues from cysteine through phenylalanine. The DNA shown is the 48-base CDR3, in frame from base 1. A word on this clonotype: This clone's antigen is unknown. Qualities for individual bases were not recorded, and no much larger clone is one base off.

TCR beta repertoires were profiled from peripheral blood of about a dozen young patients with multiple sclerosis to demonstrate the VDJtools post-analysis software. The multiple sclerosis patients were children and adolescents ranging in age from 6 to 15 years. The protocol used for the library was PCR. Sequencing was performed on an Illumina HiSeq 2500. To reduce PCR and sequencing biases, unique molecular identifiers were built into the TCR beta cDNA libraries. Every 1 to 10 million input T cells yielded roughly 500,000 cDNA molecules, meaning each molecule approximated one T cell. Patient libraries were prepared and sequenced with the same protocol used for the earlier healthy control dataset. Within a given batch, samples were prepared together, multiplexed and sequenced on the same HiSeq lane. The authors' analysis ran thus. Raw barcoded reads were processed with MIGEC, and single-read molecular identifier groups were discarded before consensus assembly and CDR3 extraction. Clonotype tables were post-analysed with VDJtools, and diversity was normalized by down-sampling all datasets to the smallest sample size. In repertoire overlap clustering, CDR3 amino acid sequences, but not nucleotide sequences, were matched to correct batch-related cross-sample contamination. Using fastp trimming at Q25 and MiXCR clonotype assembly, TCRdb reanalyzed the public sequencing data and kept in-frame beta chains. Records with the same CDR3 protein are collapsed into one entry carrying the most frequent genes and DNA. TCRdb, rather than the study authors, made the V and J calls. The sample has 750,000 to 950,000 distinct CDR3 sequences on record, roughly half of them singletons. Of the sample, approximately 4.5% is held by the ten largest clones.

Sequenced material: blood. The chain joins TRBV21-1 to TRBJ2-7; TRBD2, the table's D call, lacks a check against the DNA. TRBV21-1 is labeled a pseudogene. This TCR was recovered from a girl aged 5-17 years with multiple sclerosis. The DNA sequence is TGTGCCAGCAGCACTCCGGGACTAGCGTCTGACTACGAGCAGTACTTC. It codes for CASSTPGLASDYEQYF.